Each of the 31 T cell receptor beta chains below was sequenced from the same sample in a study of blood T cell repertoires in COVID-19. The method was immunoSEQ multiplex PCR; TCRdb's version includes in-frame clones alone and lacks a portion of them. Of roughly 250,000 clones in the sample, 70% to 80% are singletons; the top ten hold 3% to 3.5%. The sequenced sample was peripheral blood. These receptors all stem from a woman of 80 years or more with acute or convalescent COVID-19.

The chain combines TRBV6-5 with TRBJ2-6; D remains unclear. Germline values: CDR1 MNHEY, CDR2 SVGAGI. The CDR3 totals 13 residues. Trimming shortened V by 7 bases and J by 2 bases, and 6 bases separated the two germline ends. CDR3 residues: CASMSTGANVLTF. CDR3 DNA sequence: TGTGCCAGCATGTCTACTGGGGCCAACGTCCTGACTTTC.

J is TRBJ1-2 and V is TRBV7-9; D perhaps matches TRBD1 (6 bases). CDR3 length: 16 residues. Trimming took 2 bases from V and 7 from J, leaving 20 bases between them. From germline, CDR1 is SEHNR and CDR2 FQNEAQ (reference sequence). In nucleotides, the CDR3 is TGTGCCAGCAGCTTATCTGCCGGGGCAGGGGTCTCTGGCTACACCTTC. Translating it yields CASSLSAGAGVSGYTF.

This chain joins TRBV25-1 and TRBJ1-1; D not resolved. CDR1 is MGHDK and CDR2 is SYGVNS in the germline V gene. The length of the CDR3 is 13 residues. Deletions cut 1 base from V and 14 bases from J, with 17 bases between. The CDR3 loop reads CASSELNSQRLFF. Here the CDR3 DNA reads TGTGCCAGCAGTGAATTAAACTCCCAGAGGTTGTTCTTT.

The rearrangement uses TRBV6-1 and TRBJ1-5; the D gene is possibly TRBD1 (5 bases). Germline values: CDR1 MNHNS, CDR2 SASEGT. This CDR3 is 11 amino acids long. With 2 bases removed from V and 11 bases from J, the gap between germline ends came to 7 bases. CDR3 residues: CASSEWGTQHF. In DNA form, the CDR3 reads TGTGCCAGCAGTGAATGGGGCACCCAGCATTTT.

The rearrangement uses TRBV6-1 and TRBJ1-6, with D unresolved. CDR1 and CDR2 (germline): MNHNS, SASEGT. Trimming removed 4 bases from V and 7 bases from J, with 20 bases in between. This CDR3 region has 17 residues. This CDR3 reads CASSGGLGGGYNSPLHF. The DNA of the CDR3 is TGTGCCAGCAGTGGGGGTTTGGGCGGAGGATACAATTCACCCCTCCACTTT.

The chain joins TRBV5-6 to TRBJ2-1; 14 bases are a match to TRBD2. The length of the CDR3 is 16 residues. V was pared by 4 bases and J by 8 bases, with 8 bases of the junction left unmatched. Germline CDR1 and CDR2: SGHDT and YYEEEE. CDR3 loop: CASSPGTSGSWDEQFF. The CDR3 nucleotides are TGTGCCAGCAGCCCCGGGACTAGCGGGAGTTGGGATGAGCAGTTCTTC.

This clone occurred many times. CDR3 sequence reads: CASSILGLAREQFF. In nucleotides, the CDR3 is TGTGCCAGTAGTATTTTGGGACTAGCGAGGGAACAGTTCTTC. The chain links TRBV19 to TRBJ2-1; 10 bases match TRBD2. Germline V gene data show CDR1 as LNHDA and CDR2 as SQIVND (reference sequence). V shed 3 bases, J shed 13 bases, and the junction held 9 bases outside the gene matches. This CDR3 is 14 amino acids long.

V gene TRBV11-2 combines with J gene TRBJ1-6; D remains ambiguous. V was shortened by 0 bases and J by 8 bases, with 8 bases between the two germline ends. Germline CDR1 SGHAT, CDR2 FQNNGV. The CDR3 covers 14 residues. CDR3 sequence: CASSLEEPYSPLHF. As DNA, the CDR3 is TGTGCCAGCAGCTTAGAAGAGCCATATTCACCCCTCCACTTT.

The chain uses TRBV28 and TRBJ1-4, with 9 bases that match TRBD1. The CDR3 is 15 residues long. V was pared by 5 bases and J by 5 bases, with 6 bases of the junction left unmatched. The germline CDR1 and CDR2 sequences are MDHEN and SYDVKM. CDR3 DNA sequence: TGTGCCAGCAGTGGAACGACAGGGGGAAATGAAAAACTGTTTTTT. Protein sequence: CASSGTTGGNEKLFF.

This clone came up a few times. The CDR3: CASSPQRGADTQYF. CDR3 sequence (DNA): TGTGCCAGCTCACCACAGCGGGGGGCAGATACGCAGTATTTT. The chain is built from TRBV18 and TRBJ2-3, with TRBD2 matching 9 bases. The CDR3 sequence is 14 residues long. Germline V gives CDR1 KGHSH, CDR2 LQKENI. J gave up 4 bases and V 1 base, and 0 bases lay outside the gene matches.

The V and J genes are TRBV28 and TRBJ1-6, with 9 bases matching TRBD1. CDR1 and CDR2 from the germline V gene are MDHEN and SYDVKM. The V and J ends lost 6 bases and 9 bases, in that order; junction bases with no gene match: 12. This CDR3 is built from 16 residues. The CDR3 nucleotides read TGTGCCAGCAGGGAGACCTCCGGGACAGGGATTTCACCCCTCCACTTT. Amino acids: CASRETSGTGISPLHF.

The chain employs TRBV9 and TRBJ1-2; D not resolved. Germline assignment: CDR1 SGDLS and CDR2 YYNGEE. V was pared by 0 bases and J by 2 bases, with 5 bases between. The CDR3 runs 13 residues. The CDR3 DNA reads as TGTGCCAGCAGCGTAGGACTAAACTATGGCTACACCTTC. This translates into CASSVGLNYGYTF.

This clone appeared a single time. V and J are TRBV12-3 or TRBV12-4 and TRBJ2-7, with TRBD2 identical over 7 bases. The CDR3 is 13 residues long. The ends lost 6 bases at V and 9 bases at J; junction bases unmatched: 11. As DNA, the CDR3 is TGTGCCAGCAGGGGAGGGACTATTGGCGGGCAGTACTTC. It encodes CASRGGTIGGQYF.

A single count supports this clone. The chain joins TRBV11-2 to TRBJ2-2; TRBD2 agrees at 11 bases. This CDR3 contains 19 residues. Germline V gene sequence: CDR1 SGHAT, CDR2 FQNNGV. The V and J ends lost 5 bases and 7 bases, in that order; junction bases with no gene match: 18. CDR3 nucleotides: TGTGCCAGCAGCCCCATCAGGATAGCGGGGGGGAAGCGGCGCGGGGAGCTGTTTTTT. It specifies CASSPIRIAGGKRRGELFF.

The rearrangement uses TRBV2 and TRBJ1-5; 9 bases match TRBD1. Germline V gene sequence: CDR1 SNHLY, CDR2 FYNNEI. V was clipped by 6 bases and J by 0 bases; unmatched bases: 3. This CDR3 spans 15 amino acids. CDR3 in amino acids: CASRGQGYSNQPQHF. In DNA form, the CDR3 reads TGTGCCAGCAGGGGACAGGGCTATAGCAATCAGCCCCAGCATTTT.

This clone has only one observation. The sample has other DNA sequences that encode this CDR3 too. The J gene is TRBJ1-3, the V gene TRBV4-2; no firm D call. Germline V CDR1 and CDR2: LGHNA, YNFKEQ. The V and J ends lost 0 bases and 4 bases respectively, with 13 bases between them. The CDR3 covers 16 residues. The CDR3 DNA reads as TGTGCCAGCAGCCAAGAAGGAGGGCCAGCCGGAAACACCATATATTTT. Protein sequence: CASSQEGGPAGNTIYF.

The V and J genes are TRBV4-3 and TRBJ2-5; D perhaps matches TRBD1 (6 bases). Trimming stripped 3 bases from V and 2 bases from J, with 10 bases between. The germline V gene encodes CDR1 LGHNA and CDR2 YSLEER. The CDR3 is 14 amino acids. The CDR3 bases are TGCGCCAGCAGCCAGGAGACAGGTCAAGAGACCCAGTACTTC. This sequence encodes CASSQETGQETQYF.

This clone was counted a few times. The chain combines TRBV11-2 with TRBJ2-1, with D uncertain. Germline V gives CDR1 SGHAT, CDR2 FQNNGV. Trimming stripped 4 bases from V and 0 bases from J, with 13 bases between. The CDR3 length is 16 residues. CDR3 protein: CASSSRLTSSYNEQFF. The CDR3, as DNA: TGTGCCAGCAGCTCCAGACTGACGAGCTCCTACAATGAGCAGTTCTTC.

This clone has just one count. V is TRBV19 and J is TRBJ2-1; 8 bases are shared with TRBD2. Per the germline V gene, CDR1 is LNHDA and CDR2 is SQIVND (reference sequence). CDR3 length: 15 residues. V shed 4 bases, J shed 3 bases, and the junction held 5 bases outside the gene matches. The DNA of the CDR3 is TGTGCCAGTAGTAGGGAGCGGGGGAACTACAATGAGCAGTTCTTC. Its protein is CASSRERGNYNEQFF.

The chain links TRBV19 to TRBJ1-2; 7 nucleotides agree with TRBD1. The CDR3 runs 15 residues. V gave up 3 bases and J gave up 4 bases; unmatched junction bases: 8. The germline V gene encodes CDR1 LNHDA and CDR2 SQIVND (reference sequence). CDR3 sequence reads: CASSIHLGQAYGYTF. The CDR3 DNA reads TGTGCCAGTAGTATCCACCTTGGACAGGCCTATGGCTACACCTTC.

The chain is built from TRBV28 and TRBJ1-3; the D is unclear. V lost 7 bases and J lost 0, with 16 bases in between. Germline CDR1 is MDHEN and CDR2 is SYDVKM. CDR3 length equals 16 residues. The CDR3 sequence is CASKFPGSHSGNTIYF. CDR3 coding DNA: TGTGCCAGCAAGTTTCCAGGCTCCCACTCTGGAAACACCATATATTTT.

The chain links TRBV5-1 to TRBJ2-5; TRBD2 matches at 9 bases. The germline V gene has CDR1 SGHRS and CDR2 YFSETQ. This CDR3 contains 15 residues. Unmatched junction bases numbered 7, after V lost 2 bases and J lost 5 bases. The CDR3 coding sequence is TGCGCCAGCAGCTTCGGCGGGGGGGCCCATGAGACCCAGTACTTC. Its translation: CASSFGGGAHETQYF. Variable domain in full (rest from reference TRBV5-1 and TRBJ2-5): KAGVTQTPRYLIKTRGQQVTLSCSPISGHRSVSWYQQTPGQGLQFLFEYFSETQRNKGNFPGRFSGRQFSNSRSEMNVSTLELGDSALYLCASSFGGGAHETQYFGPGTRLLVL.

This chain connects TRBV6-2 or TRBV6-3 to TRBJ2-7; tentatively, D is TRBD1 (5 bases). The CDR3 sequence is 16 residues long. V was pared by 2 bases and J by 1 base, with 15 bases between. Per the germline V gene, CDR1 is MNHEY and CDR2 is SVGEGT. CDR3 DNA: TGTGCCAGCAGTTACAGGTGGGGCCAAACATCCTACGAGCAGTACTTC. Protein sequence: CASSYRWGQTSYEQYF.

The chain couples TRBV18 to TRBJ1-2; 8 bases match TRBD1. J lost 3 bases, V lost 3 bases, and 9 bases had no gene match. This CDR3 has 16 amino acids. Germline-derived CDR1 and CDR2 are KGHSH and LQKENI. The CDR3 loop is CASSPSTGAGDYGYTF. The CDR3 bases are TGTGCCAGCTCACCCTCGACAGGGGCAGGTGACTATGGCTACACCTTC.

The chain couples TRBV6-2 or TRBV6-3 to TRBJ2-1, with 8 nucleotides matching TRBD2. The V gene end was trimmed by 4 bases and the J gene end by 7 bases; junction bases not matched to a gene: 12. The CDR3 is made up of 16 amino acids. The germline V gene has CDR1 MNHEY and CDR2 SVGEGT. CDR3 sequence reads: CASSSTGTRSMNEQFF. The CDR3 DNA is TGTGCCAGCAGTTCAACCGGGACTAGGTCAATGAATGAGCAGTTCTTC.

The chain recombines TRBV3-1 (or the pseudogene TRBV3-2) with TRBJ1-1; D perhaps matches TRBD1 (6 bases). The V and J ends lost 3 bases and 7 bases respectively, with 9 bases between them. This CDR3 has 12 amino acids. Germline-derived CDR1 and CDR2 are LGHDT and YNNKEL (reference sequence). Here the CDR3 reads CASSQIQGEAFF. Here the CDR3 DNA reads TGTGCCAGCAGCCAGATACAGGGTGAAGCTTTCTTT.

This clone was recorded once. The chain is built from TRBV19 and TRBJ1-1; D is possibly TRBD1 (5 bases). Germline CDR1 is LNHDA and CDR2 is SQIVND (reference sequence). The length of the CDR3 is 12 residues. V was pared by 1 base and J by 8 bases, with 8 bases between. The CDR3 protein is CASSIAGGEAFF. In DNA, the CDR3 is TGTGCCAGTAGTATAGCGGGGGGAGAAGCTTTCTTT.

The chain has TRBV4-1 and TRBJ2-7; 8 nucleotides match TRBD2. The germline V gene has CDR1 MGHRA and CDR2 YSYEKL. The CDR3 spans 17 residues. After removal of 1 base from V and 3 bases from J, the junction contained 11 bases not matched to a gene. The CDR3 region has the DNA TGCGCCAGCAGCCAAGTCGCGGGAGGTTTAGGGGTCTACGAGCAGTACTTC. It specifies CASSQVAGGLGVYEQYF.

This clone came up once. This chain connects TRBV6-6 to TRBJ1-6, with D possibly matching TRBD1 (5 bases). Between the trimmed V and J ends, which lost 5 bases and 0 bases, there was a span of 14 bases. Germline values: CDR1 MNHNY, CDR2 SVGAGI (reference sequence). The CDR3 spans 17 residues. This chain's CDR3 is CASSPLGEGSYNSPLHF. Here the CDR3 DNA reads TGTGCCAGCAGTCCCCTAGGGGAGGGCTCCTATAATTCACCCCTCCACTTT.

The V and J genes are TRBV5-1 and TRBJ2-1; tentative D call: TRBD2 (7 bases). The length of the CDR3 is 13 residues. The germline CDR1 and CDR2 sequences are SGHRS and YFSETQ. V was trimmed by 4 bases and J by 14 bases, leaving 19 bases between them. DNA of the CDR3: TGCGCCAGCAGCGCGGGGGTCCTCCCAGGGGAGTTCTTC. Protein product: CASSAGVLPGEFF.

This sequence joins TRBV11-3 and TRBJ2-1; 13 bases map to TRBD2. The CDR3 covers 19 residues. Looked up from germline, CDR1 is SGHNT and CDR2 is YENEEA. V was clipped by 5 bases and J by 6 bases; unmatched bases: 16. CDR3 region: CASSLRGTSGKRGRNEQFF. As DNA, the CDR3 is TGTGCCAGCAGCCTTAGGGGGACTAGCGGGAAAAGGGGTCGCAATGAGCAGTTCTTC.